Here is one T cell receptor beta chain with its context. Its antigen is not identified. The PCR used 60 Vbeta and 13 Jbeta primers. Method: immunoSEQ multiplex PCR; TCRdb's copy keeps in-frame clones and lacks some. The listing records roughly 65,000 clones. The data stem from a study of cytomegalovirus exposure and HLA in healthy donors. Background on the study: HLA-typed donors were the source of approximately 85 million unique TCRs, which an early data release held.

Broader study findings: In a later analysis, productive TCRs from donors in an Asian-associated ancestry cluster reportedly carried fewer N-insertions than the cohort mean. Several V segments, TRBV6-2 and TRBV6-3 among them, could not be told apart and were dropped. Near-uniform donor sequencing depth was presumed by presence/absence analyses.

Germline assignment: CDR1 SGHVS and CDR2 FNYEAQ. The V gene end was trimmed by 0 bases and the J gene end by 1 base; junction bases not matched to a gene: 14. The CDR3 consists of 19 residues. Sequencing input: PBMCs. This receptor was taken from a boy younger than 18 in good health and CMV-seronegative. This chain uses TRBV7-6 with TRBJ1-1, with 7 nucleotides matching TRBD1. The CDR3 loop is CASSLALGDRGMSNTEAFF. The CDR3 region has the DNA TGTGCCAGCAGCTTAGCGTTAGGGGACAGAGGGATGTCGAACACTGAAGCTTTCTTT.